Listed below are T cell receptor beta chains from one sample, sequenced in a study of blood T cell repertoires in COVID-19. The table came from immunoSEQ multiplex PCR; TCRdb's copy has only in-frame clones and leaves some out. The sample carries over 200,000 clones, around 86% recorded once. Sequencing was done on a sample of PBMCs or T cells enriched from blood (not recorded which). The source is a man aged 18 to 29 who had recovered from COVID-19. The CDR3 runs from the conserved cysteine through the conserved F or W. Fields, in order: J gene, D gene, V gene, clone size, CDR3 DNA, CDR3 protein. A D gene is named only where the DNA matches it firmly. Clone size appears in some rows only: once, few, many, or a class for an expanded clone.

j_gene: TRBJ2-2
d_gene: TRBD1
v_gene: TRBV5-1
abundance: NA
CDR3nt: TGCGCCAGCAGCCCGGGACAGCACTCGAACACCGGGGAGCTGTTTTTT
CDR3aa: CASSPGQHSNTGELFF

j_gene: TRBJ2-1
d_gene: NA
v_gene: TRBV7-9
abundance: few
CDR3nt: TGTGCCAGCAGCTTAACCAGCGGGTACAATGAGCAGTTCTTC
CDR3aa: CASSLTSGYNEQFF

j_gene: TRBJ2-3
d_gene: TRBD2
v_gene: TRBV5-1
abundance: NA
CDR3nt: TGCGCCAGCAGCCCGGGACTAGTCGAATCAGATACGCAGTATTTT
CDR3aa: CASSPGLVESDTQYF

j_gene: TRBJ1-1
d_gene: NA
v_gene: TRBV7-9
abundance: NA
CDR3nt: TGTGCCAGCAGATACAGGGACGAGAACACTGAAGCTTTCTTT
CDR3aa: CASRYRDENTEAFF

j_gene: TRBJ1-4
d_gene: NA
v_gene: TRBV6-5
abundance: NA
CDR3nt: TGTGCCAGCAGTTACTCGGGCGGGATCGGTGAAAAACTGTTTTTT
CDR3aa: CASSYSGGIGEKLFF

j_gene: TRBJ2-6
d_gene: TRBD1
v_gene: TRBV24-1
abundance: NA
CDR3nt: TGTGCCACCAGTGATCCCGGACAGGTCGACGCCAACGTCCTGACTTTC
CDR3aa: CATSDPGQVDANVLTF

j_gene: TRBJ1-1
d_gene: TRBD1
v_gene: TRBV5-6
abundance: NA
CDR3nt: TGTGCCAGCAGCTTGGGACAGGGGGGCACTGAAGCTTTCTTT
CDR3aa: CASSLGQGGTEAFF

j_gene: TRBJ1-6
d_gene: NA
v_gene: TRBV5-1
abundance: NA
CDR3nt: TGCGCCAGCAGCTTGGTCCCATCCGACAGCGTCGGTTCACCCCTCCACTTT
CDR3aa: CASSLVPSDSVGSPLHF

j_gene: TRBJ2-1
d_gene: TRBD2
v_gene: TRBV24-1
abundance: NA
CDR3nt: TGTGCCACCAGTGATTTGGGGACTAGCGGGAGTCGGGATGAGCAGTTCTTC
CDR3aa: CATSDLGTSGSRDEQFF

j_gene: TRBJ2-2
d_gene: NA
v_gene: TRBV5-1
abundance: NA
CDR3nt: TGCGCCAGCAGCTGGAGCCCCGGACACAACACCGGGGAGCTGTTTTTT
CDR3aa: CASSWSPGHNTGELFF

j_gene: TRBJ2-1
d_gene: TRBD2
v_gene: TRBV7-2
abundance: NA
CDR3nt: TGTGCCAGCAGCTTTAGCTCGAGCGGGGCCTCATCCTACAATGAGCAGTTCTTC
CDR3aa: CASSFSSSGASSYNEQFF

j_gene: TRBJ1-1
d_gene: TRBD1
v_gene: TRBV19
abundance: NA
CDR3nt: TGTGCCAGTAGTGTTACCTCAGGGGGCACTGAAGCTTTCTTT
CDR3aa: CASSVTSGGTEAFF

j_gene: TRBJ2-1
d_gene: TRBD2
v_gene: TRBV15
abundance: NA
CDR3nt: TGTGCCACCAGCGCCCGACTAGCGGGAGATTTTGAGCAGTTCTTC
CDR3aa: CATSARLAGDFEQFF

j_gene: TRBJ2-2
d_gene: NA
v_gene: TRBV7-7
abundance: NA
CDR3nt: TGTGCTAGCAGCTTAGCTGGGAGCCCTGCCGGGGAGCTGTTTTTT
CDR3aa: CASSLAGSPAGELFF

j_gene: TRBJ1-4
d_gene: NA
v_gene: TRBV13
abundance: NA
CDR3nt: TGTGCCAGCAGCTTAGGGTCGGGGGATAATGAAAAACTGTTTTTT
CDR3aa: CASSLGSGDNEKLFF

j_gene: TRBJ2-7
d_gene: NA
v_gene: TRBV4-1
abundance: NA
CDR3nt: TGCGCCAGCAGCCAAGTACAGGGACGGGTAACCTACGAGCAGTACTTC
CDR3aa: CASSQVQGRVTYEQYF

j_gene: TRBJ1-2
d_gene: TRBD1
v_gene: TRBV19
abundance: NA
CDR3nt: TGTGCCAGTAGTATGGACAGGGCGAACTATGGCTACACCTTC
CDR3aa: CASSMDRANYGYTF

j_gene: TRBJ2-3
d_gene: NA
v_gene: TRBV9
abundance: NA
CDR3nt: TGTGCCAGCAGCGTAGCCCCAGGGGTAGATACGCAGTATTTT
CDR3aa: CASSVAPGVDTQYF

j_gene: TRBJ1-2
d_gene: NA
v_gene: TRBV2
abundance: NA
CDR3nt: TGTGCCAGCAGTGAGGCAAGGGGCGGCTATGGCTACACCTTC
CDR3aa: CASSEARGGYGYTF

j_gene: TRBJ2-7
d_gene: NA
v_gene: TRBV6-5
abundance: NA
CDR3nt: TGTGCCAGCAGTTACGGGGAGTCCTACGAGCAGTACTTC
CDR3aa: CASSYGESYEQYF

j_gene: TRBJ2-5
d_gene: NA
v_gene: TRBV18
abundance: NA
CDR3nt: TGTGCCAGCTCACCAGGCAGGAAGCAAGAGACCCAGTACTTC
CDR3aa: CASSPGRKQETQYF

j_gene: TRBJ2-3
d_gene: TRBD2
v_gene: TRBV28
abundance: NA
CDR3nt: TGTGCCAGCAGTCAGTCTAGCGGGATGTCCACAGATACGCAGTATTTT
CDR3aa: CASSQSSGMSTDTQYF

j_gene: TRBJ1-6
d_gene: NA
v_gene: TRBV18
abundance: NA
CDR3nt: TGTGCCAGCTCACCTGGTCAGGGGTTATCGGATTCACCCCTCCACTTT
CDR3aa: CASSPGQGLSDSPLHF

j_gene: TRBJ2-5
d_gene: NA
v_gene: TRBV9
abundance: once
CDR3nt: TGTGCCAGCAGGGGAGTGGAGCCGTCGGAGACCCAGTACTTC
CDR3aa: CASRGVEPSETQYF

j_gene: TRBJ2-3
d_gene: TRBD1
v_gene: TRBV18
abundance: NA
CDR3nt: TGTGCCAGCTCACCGACGACAGGGTTGGGGGATACGCAGTATTTT
CDR3aa: CASSPTTGLGDTQYF

j_gene: TRBJ2-1
d_gene: NA
v_gene: TRBV24-1
abundance: NA
CDR3nt: TGTGCCACCAGTGATTTCGGGGGCTACAATGAGCAGTTCTTC
CDR3aa: CATSDFGGYNEQFF

j_gene: TRBJ2-2
d_gene: NA
v_gene: TRBV30
abundance: NA
CDR3nt: TGTGCCTGGGGGGTGGCAGGGGCCGGGGAGCTGTTTTTT
CDR3aa: CAWGVAGAGELFF

j_gene: TRBJ2-1
d_gene: TRBD2
v_gene: TRBV28
abundance: NA
CDR3nt: TGTGCCAGCACCCCGGGACTAGCGGGAGGATTTCCCTACAATGAGCAGTTCTTC
CDR3aa: CASTPGLAGGFPYNEQFF

j_gene: TRBJ2-5
d_gene: TRBD2
v_gene: TRBV9
abundance: NA
CDR3nt: TGTGCCAGCAGCGTAGCCCCCTCCCCTACTAGCGGCCAAGAGACCCAGTACTTC
CDR3aa: CASSVAPSPTSGQETQYF

j_gene: TRBJ2-7
d_gene: NA
v_gene: TRBV2
abundance: NA
CDR3nt: TGTGCCAGCAGTGAAACCAGGGACACCTCCTACGAGCAGTACTTC
CDR3aa: CASSETRDTSYEQYF

j_gene: TRBJ1-6
d_gene: NA
v_gene: TRBV18
abundance: NA
CDR3nt: TGTGCCAGCTCACCACCGAGGGCAGGCAACTCCTATAATTCACCCCTCCACTTT
CDR3aa: CASSPPRAGNSYNSPLHF